This record looks at one T cell receptor (beta chain) sequence and its context. Antigen: not known. This record comes from a study of T-cell memory formation after mild COVID-19. Study results and limitations: CD4/CD8 balance held among clones contracting day 15 to 85, and later expanders leaned CD4+.

MiXCR was run by TCRdb on the 5' RACE reads, yielding one entry per CDR3 protein. This sample has some 49,000 distinct CDR3 sequences, with 25% to 35% found just once. The CDR3 length is 18 residues. With 6 bases clipped from V and 2 bases from J, the junction kept 10 bases outside the gene matches. The germline V gene encodes CDR1 MNHEY and CDR2 SVGAGI. The receptor was isolated from a man aged 18 to 30 who had mild COVID-19 (a few samples of this study predate the infection). Cell type and time point are not known. The sequencing input was PBMCs or a T cell subset sorted from them (not recorded which). The gene calls are TRBV6-5 and TRBJ2-6; 10 bases agree with TRBD1. CDR3 sequence reads: CASSLRQGAWTGANVLTF. In DNA, the CDR3 is TGTGCCAGCAGCCTACGACAGGGGGCATGGACTGGGGCCAACGTCCTGACTTTC.